A selection of T cell receptor beta chains follows, all from one sample in a study of PD-1 blockade in classical Hodgkin lymphoma. TCRdb's copy holds only in-frame clones and misses some; the assay was immunoSEQ multiplex PCR. The sample contains some 16,000 clones, about 90% of which appear only once. Sequenced: CD4+ T cells from blood. These receptors all come from a human donor with classical Hodgkin lymphoma. The CDR3 runs from the conserved cysteine through the conserved F or W. A D gene is named only where the DNA matches it firmly. Some rows have no size entry. The others give once, few or many, or a class for an expanded clone.

14	-	-	TRBV28	TRBJ1-4	TGTGCCAGCAGTTTAGCGGGCGGAAATGAAAAACTGTTTTTT	CASSLAGGNEKLFF
16	-	-	TRBV15	TRBJ1-2	TGTGCCACCAGCAGAGTCTGGGGCAGGGAAGCGGCTGGCTACACCTTC	CATSRVWGREAAGYTF
12	-	-	TRBV7-9	TRBJ2-7	TGTGCCAGCAGCGGGAGCACCTACGAGCAGTACTTC	CASSGSTYEQYF
13	-	-	TRBV6-6	TRBJ1-2	TGTGCCAGCAGTTCCCTCTCAGGGAGAGGCTACACCTTC	CASSSLSGRGYTF
17	-	-	TRBV19	TRBJ1-3	TGTGCCAGTACCCCGGGAAGGAGGTCCCGAGGGGGAAACACCATATATTTT	CASTPGRRSRGGNTIYF
11	-	-	TRBV28	TRBJ1-5	TGTGCCAGCAGGGGTTATCAGCCCCAGCATTTT	CASRGYQPQHF
14	-	-	TRBV9	TRBJ2-7	TGTGCCAGCAGCCCCCGGGACTTGGGGGATAAGCAGTACTTC	CASSPRDLGDKQYF
16	-	-	TRBV2	TRBJ1-5	TGTGCCAGCAGTGGAACCGGGGGACCGAACAATCAGCCCCAGCATTTT	CASSGTGGPNNQPQHF
14	-	-	TRBV11-3	TRBJ2-1	TGTGCCAGCAGCTCCCAAGCCCTGCCGCACGAGCAGTTCTTC	CASSSQALPHEQFF
13	TRBD1	-	TRBV19	TRBJ1-2	TGTGCCAGTAGTTTGGACAGGGACTATGGCTACACCTTC	CASSLDRDYGYTF
14	-	once	TRBV7-9	TRBJ1-4	TGTGCCAGCAGCTTCGACGGGTCGAGTGAAAAACTGTTTTTT	CASSFDGSSEKLFF
11	-	few	TRBV6-5	TRBJ2-5	TGTGCCAGCAGTTCCAGCGGAACCCAGTACTTC	CASSSSGTQYF
15	TRBD1	-	TRBV6-5	TRBJ1-2	TGTGCCAGCACCACCTTTACAGGGGGCCTTGGCGGCTACACCTTC	CASTTFTGGLGGYTF
14	-	-	TRBV28	TRBJ2-3	TGTGCCAGCAGTTTAGTTGCTAGCCTGGATACGCAGTATTTT	CASSLVASLDTQYF
14	-	-	TRBV25-1	TRBJ2-7	TGTGCCAGCAGTGAATCCGGGCAGGCCTACGAGCAGTACTTC	CASSESGQAYEQYF
13	-	-	TRBV6-5	TRBJ1-1	TGTGCCAGCAAGGTCGGTCTAAACACTGAAGCTTTCTTT	CASKVGLNTEAFF
13	-	once	TRBV30	TRBJ2-3	TGTGCCTGGAATGCCCTCTACACAGATACGCAGTATTTT	CAWNALYTDTQYF
12	-	-	TRBV7-9	TRBJ2-7	TGTGCCAGCAGTCCTAATAGGTACGAGCAGTACTTC	CASSPNRYEQYF
15	-	-	TRBV25-1	TRBJ1-1	TGTGCCAGCAGTTATCCGGGGGTGGTGAACACTGAAGCTTTCTTT	CASSYPGVVNTEAFF
14	-	-	TRBV19	TRBJ1-5	TGTGCCAGTAGTATAGACAGGGAGGATCAGCCCCAGCATTTT	CASSIDREDQPQHF
13	-	-	TRBV25-1	TRBJ2-1	TGTGCCAGCAGTGATAGTCTAGTTGGTGAGCAGTTCTTC	CASSDSLVGEQFF
17	TRBD2	-	TRBV10-3	TRBJ2-7	TGTGCCATCAGTGAATACACCGGAGCGGGGGGCCGGCGCGAGCAGTACTTC	CAISEYTGAGGRREQYF
14	-	-	TRBV18	TRBJ2-1	TGTGCCAGCTCACTACGGGAATCCTACAATGAGCAGTTCTTC	CASSLRESYNEQFF
13	TRBD1	-	TRBV28	TRBJ1-1	TGTGCCAGCAGCCTGACAGGGGAGTTCGGAGCTTTCTTT	CASSLTGEFGAFF
13	-	-	TRBV25-1	TRBJ1-4	TGTGCCAGCAGTAATAGGGGGGGTGAAAAACTGTTTTTT	CASSNRGGEKLFF
15	-	once	TRBV10-3	TRBJ2-5	TGTGCCATCAGTGACCCAGTTGGGGGATGGGAGACCCAGTACTTC	CAISDPVGGWETQYF
12	TRBD1	once	TRBV7-8	TRBJ1-1	TGTGCCAGCAGCCTCCGGACAGGGGAAGCTTTCTTT	CASSLRTGEAFF
17	-	-	TRBV15	TRBJ2-6	TGTGCCACCAGCAGAGGTGTTCGTGGGGCTGGGGCCAACGTCCTGACTTTC	CATSRGVRGAGANVLTF
13	-	-	TRBV19	TRBJ2-7	TGTGCCAGTAGTATAGGATCAGCATACGAGCAGTACTTC	CASSIGSAYEQYF
12	-	-	TRBV28	TRBJ1-5	TGTGCCAGCAGCCGAGGCAATCAGCCCCAGCATTTT	CASSRGNQPQHF
13	-	-	TRBV5-1	TRBJ1-4	TGCGCCAGCGCCCTAATATCGCGTGAAAAACTGTTTTTT	CASALISREKLFF
11	-	-	TRBV20-1	TRBJ2-7	TGCAGTGCTAGGGGACACTACGAGCAGTACTTC	CSARGHYEQYF
15	TRBD2	-	TRBV7-9	TRBJ2-3	TGTGCCAGCAGCTCGCCTAGCGGCAGCACAGATACGCAGTATTTT	CASSSPSGSTDTQYF
15	-	-	TRBV29-1	TRBJ2-6	TGCAGCGTTGTAGTGGGGAACTCTGGGGCCAACGTCCTGACTTTC	CSVVVGNSGANVLTF
15	TRBD2	-	TRBV28	TRBJ2-7	TGTGCCAGCAGCCCGAAACTAGCGGAGTCATACGAGCAGTACTTC	CASSPKLAESYEQYF
14	TRBD2	few	TRBV7-2	TRBJ2-7	TGTGCCAGCAGCTTAACTAGCGGAACCTACGAGCAGTACTTC	CASSLTSGTYEQYF
11	-	few	TRBV2	TRBJ2-7	TGTGCCAGTATCAAGAACTACGAGCAGTACTTC	CASIKNYEQYF